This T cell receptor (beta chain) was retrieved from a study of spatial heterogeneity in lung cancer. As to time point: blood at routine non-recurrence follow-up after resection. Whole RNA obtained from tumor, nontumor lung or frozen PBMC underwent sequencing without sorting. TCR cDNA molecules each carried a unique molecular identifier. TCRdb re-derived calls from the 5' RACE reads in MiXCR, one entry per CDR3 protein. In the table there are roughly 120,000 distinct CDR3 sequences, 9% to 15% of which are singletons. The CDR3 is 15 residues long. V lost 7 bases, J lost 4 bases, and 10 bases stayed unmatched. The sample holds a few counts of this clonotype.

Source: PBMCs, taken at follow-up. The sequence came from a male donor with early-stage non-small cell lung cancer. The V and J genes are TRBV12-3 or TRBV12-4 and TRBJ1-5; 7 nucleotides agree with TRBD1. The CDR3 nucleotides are TGTGCCAGCACGACCGGGACAGCTAGGAATCAGCCCCAGCATTTT. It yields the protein CASTTGTARNQPQHF.